This T cell receptor beta chain was found in a study of blood T cell repertoires in COVID-19. The wider study: Acute and convalescent COVID-19 specimens originated in the United States, Italy and Spain. PBMCs, B-cell-depleted T cells, or T cells were the source of the cDNA or gDNA that made up the material.

Some clones are missing from TCRdb's copy, which holds only in-frame ones; the method was immunoSEQ multiplex PCR. The sample shows over 300,000 clones, more than 75% of them seen only once. This clone occurred a few times. Trimming removed 3 bases from V and 3 bases from J; junction bases left unmatched: 4. Per germline, CDR1 SGHRS and CDR2 YFSETQ. The length of the CDR3 is 15 residues. The sequence came from a woman between 45 and 60 years old with acute or convalescent COVID-19. Sequenced input: peripheral blood. This chain joins TRBV5-1 and TRBJ2-2; 8 bases are a match to TRBD1. The CDR3 nucleotides read TGCGCCAGCAGCTCCTTACAGGGGGACACCGGGGAGCTGTTTTTT. Encoded protein: CASSSLQGDTGELFF. The full variable domain, with the rest looked up from reference TRBV5-1 and TRBJ2-2, is KAGVTQTPRYLIKTRGQQVTLSCSPISGHRSVSWYQQTPGQGLQFLFEYFSETQRNKGNFPGRFSGRQFSNSRSEMNVSTLELGDSALYLCASSSLQGDTGELFFGEGSRLTVL.